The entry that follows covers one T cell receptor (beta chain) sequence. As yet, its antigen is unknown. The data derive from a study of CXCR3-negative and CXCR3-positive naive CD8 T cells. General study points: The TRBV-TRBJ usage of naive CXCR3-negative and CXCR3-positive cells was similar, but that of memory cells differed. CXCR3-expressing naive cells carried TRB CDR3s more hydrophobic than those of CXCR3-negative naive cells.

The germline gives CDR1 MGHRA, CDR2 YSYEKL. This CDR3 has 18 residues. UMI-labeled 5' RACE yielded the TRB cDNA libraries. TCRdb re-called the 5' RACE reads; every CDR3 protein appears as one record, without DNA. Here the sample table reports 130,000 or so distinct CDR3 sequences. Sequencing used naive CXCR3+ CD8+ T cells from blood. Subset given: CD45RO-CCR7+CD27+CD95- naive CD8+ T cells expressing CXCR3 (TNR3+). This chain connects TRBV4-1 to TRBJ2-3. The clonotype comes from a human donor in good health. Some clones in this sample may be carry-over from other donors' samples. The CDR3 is CASSQDSSVYQRTDTQYF.